These 23 T cell receptor beta chains share one sample of origin, sequenced in a study of beta chain features in type 1 diabetes. Study-wide findings and caveats: In every one of the four CD4+ subsets, TCRB CDR3s were moderately but significantly shorter in Type 1 diabetes patients.

Their specific antigens are unknown. The sequenced template was cDNA made from the entire isolated RNA. Data came from immunoSEQ multiplex PCR; TCRdb stores just in-frame clones and leaves some out. This sample carries about 340,000 clones, around 9% of them seen once, and the ten largest clones take less than 1.2%. The sequenced sample consisted of central memory CD4+ T cells from blood. The receptor set was obtained from a man under 40 with type 1 diabetes.

The V call is TRBV11-2, the J call TRBJ2-1; D may match TRBD1 or TRBD2 (5 bases each). The CDR3 is 17 residues long. Germline V gene sequence: CDR1 SGHAT, CDR2 FQNNGV. V was pared by 4 bases and J by 5 bases, with 21 bases between. The CDR3 loop is CASSSDHWVGENNEQFF. Written as DNA, the CDR3 is TGTGCCAGCAGCTCGGATCATTGGGTGGGGGAGAACAATGAGCAGTTCTTC.

The rearrangement uses TRBV7-9 and TRBJ1-2; D is perhaps TRBD1 (5 bases). The CDR3 totals 16 residues. Trimming removed 4 bases at V and 2 bases at J, with 17 bases between. The germline V gene encodes CDR1 SEHNR and CDR2 FQNEAQ (reference sequence). The CDR3 nucleotides read TGTGCCAGCAGCTCTATTTCCGGGACGGAAAACTATGGCTACACCTTC. This gives the protein CASSSISGTENYGYTF.

This clone has only a few counts. The chain uses TRBV6-5 and TRBJ2-2; D tentatively fits TRBD1 or TRBD2 (6 bases each). Germline CDR1 MNHEY, CDR2 SVGAGI. V shed 5 bases and J shed 5 bases, with 15 bases lying between them. This CDR3 spans 15 amino acids. DNA of the CDR3: TGTGCCAGCAGTCGTAGGGGGGAAGGAACCGGGGAGCTGTTTTTT. Translating it yields CASSRRGEGTGELFF.

This sequence joins TRBV7-2 and TRBJ1-1, with D unclear. The V gene lost 5 bases and the J gene lost 8 bases, with 12 bases spanning the gap. This CDR3 spans 12 amino acids. The V gene's germline CDR1 is SGHTA and CDR2 FQGNSA. CDR3 loop: CASSPLFAEAFF. CDR3 coding DNA: TGTGCCAGCAGCCCCCTATTTGCGGAAGCTTTCTTT.

As for this clone: Other DNA sequences in the sample encode the same CDR3. This chain uses TRBV19 with TRBJ2-7; D remains unclear. V was trimmed by 3 bases and J by 0 bases, leaving 9 bases between them. There are 14 residues in the CDR3. Germline loops: CDR1 LNHDA, CDR2 SQIVND (reference sequence). CDR3 DNA: TGTGCCAGTAGTATCGGTGGGTCCTCCTACGAGCAGTACTTC. Protein sequence: CASSIGGSSYEQYF.

This clone was counted a few times. The chain couples TRBV29-1 to TRBJ1-4; a possible D gene is TRBD1 (6 bases). The CDR3 runs 12 residues. Germline V CDR1 and CDR2: SQVTM, ANQGSEA. The V gene lost 4 bases and the J gene lost 8 bases, with 11 bases spanning the gap. This chain's CDR3 is CSVGQGKEKLFF. CDR3 nucleotides: TGCAGCGTTGGGCAGGGGAAGGAAAAACTGTTTTTT. The variable domain in full, completed from reference TRBV29-1 and TRBJ1-4, reads SAVISQKPSRDICQRGTSLTIQCQVDSQVTMMFWYRQQPGQSLTLIATANQGSEATYESGFVIDKFPISRPNLTFSTLTVSNMSPEDSSIYLCSVGQGKEKLFFGSGTQLSVL.

This clone showed up just a few times. This chain joins TRBV9 and TRBJ1-5; possibly TRBD1 for D (5 bases). Germline V gene lookup returns CDR1 SGDLS and CDR2 YYNGEE. V gave up 1 base and J gave up 7 bases, with 15 bases separating them. CDR3 length equals 15 residues. CDR3 nucleotide sequence: TGTGCCAGCAGCGTACAGGGAAGGTCGGGCCAGCCCCAGCATTTT. It yields the protein CASSVQGRSGQPQHF.

The chain carries TRBV4-3 and TRBJ2-1; 8 nucleotides match TRBD1. The J segment lost 5 bases and the V segment lost 3 bases, leaving 12 bases of the junction unmatched. The CDR3 extends over 17 amino acids. Germline V lookup: CDR1 LGHNA, CDR2 YSLEER. CDR3 sequence: CASSQGRGLFRDNEQFF. The DNA of the CDR3 is TGCGCCAGCAGCCAGGGCAGGGGGCTTTTCCGCGACAATGAGCAGTTCTTC.

The rearrangement joins TRBV14 to TRBJ1-2, with D perhaps TRBD1 (6 bases). Germline-derived CDR1 and CDR2 are SGHDN and FVKESK. The CDR3 covers 15 residues. Trimming left V 4 bases short and J 4 bases short, with 16 bases between. The CDR3: CASSPFDRLSYGYTF. CDR3 nucleotide sequence: TGTGCCAGCAGCCCATTCGACAGGCTGAGCTATGGCTACACCTTC. Variable domain in full (rest from reference TRBV14 and TRBJ1-2): EAGVTQFPSHSVIEKGQTVTLRCDPISGHDNLYWYRRVMGKEIKFLLHFVKESKQDESGMPNNRFLAERTGGTYSTLKVQPAELEDSGVYFCASSPFDRLSYGYTFGSGTRLTVV.

This clone showed up just a few times. V and J are TRBV29-1 and TRBJ1-1; tentative D call: TRBD1 (5 bases). Per germline, CDR1 SQVTM and CDR2 ANQGSEA. V was pared by 6 bases and J by 0 bases, with 14 bases between. This CDR3 comprises 14 residues. CDR3: CSVAYGTVNTEAFF. Written as DNA, the CDR3 is TGCAGCGTCGCCTATGGGACGGTGAACACTGAAGCTTTCTTT.

This clone was detected ten times or more. The chain couples TRBV6-6 to TRBJ2-7, with 9 bases fitting TRBD1. This CDR3 region has 14 residues. The V segment lost 2 bases and the J segment 5 bases; nucleotides outside the gene matches: 4. Germline V gene sequence: CDR1 MNHNY, CDR2 SVGAGI (reference sequence). CDR3 residues: CASSYGQGRDEQYF. CDR3 coding DNA: TGTGCCAGCAGTTACGGACAGGGGAGAGACGAGCAGTACTTC.

This chain uses TRBV18 with TRBJ2-4; 8 bases align to TRBD1. This CDR3 region has 14 residues. Germline V gene lookup returns CDR1 KGHSH and CDR2 LQKENI. Unmatched junction bases numbered 6, after V lost 6 bases and J lost 5 bases. The CDR3 here is CASSRTTGENIQYF. CDR3 coding DNA: TGTGCCAGCTCTCGGACGACAGGGGAAAACATTCAGTACTTC.

This clone was seen a few times. The chain combines TRBV10-3 with TRBJ1-6, with 7 bases matching TRBD1. The germline V gene encodes CDR1 ENHRY and CDR2 SYGVKD. The length of the CDR3 is 15 residues. After removal of 0 bases from V and 11 bases from J, the junction contained 7 bases not matched to a gene. In DNA, the CDR3 is TGTGCCATCAGTGAGTCGAGCGGGAGGGGGCCACCCCTCCACTTT. Translating gives CAISESSGRGPPLHF.

Written as DNA, the CDR3 is TGCGCCAGCAGTCCCGGGACTAGCGGCCTCGAGCAGTACTTC. Protein product: CASSPGTSGLEQYF. The J gene is TRBJ2-7, the V gene TRBV5-1; 11 positions match TRBD2. Germline CDR1 reads SGHRS; CDR2 reads YFSETQ. This CDR3 has 14 amino acids. After removal of 5 bases from V and 6 bases from J, the junction contained 7 bases not matched to a gene.

This clone appeared a few times. Other DNA sequences of this sample code for an identical CDR3. This chain uses TRBV4-3 with TRBJ2-5; TRBD2 agrees at 8 bases. The CDR3 has 15 amino acids. CDR1 is LGHNA, CDR2 YSLEER, per germline. Unmatched junction bases numbered 4, after V lost 0 bases and J lost 4 bases. CDR3 DNA: TGCGCCAGCAGCCAAGATCCGGGACTAGGAGAGACCCAGTACTTC. Its protein product is CASSQDPGLGETQYF.

The rearrangement uses TRBV7-9 and TRBJ1-2; perhaps TRBD1 as D (6 bases). The germline V gene encodes CDR1 SEHNR and CDR2 FQNEAQ (reference sequence). This CDR3 spans 16 amino acids. V was pared by 3 bases and J by 4 bases, with 18 bases between. CDR3 region: CASSFSAGASVYGYTF. The CDR3 bases are TGTGCCAGCAGCTTTTCGGCAGGGGCTTCGGTCTATGGCTACACCTTC.

The rearrangement links TRBV6-5 to TRBJ2-1; D is perhaps TRBD2 (6 bases). V shed 0 bases and J shed 2 bases, with 8 bases lying between them. Per the germline V gene, CDR1 is MNHEY and CDR2 is SVGAGI. The CDR3 covers 15 residues. DNA of the CDR3: TGTGCCAGCAGTTACTCGCGGGGCGCCTACAATGAGCAGTTCTTC. Translating gives CASSYSRGAYNEQFF.

The chain carries TRBV9 and TRBJ2-3, with a possible D match to TRBD2 (7 bases). CDR1 and CDR2 from the germline V gene are SGDLS and YYNGEE. Trimming stripped 3 bases from V and 6 bases from J, with 14 bases between. The CDR3 covers 14 residues. The CDR3: CASSDRTRGDTQYF. CDR3 coding DNA: TGTGCCAGCAGCGATAGGACTAGGGGGGATACGCAGTATTTT. The variable domain in full, with the rest retrieved from reference TRBV9 and TRBJ2-3, is DSGVTQTPKHLITATGQRVTLRCSPRSGDLSVYWYQQSLDQGLQFLIQYYNGEERAKGNILERFSAQQFPDLHSELNLSSLELGDSALYFCASSDRTRGDTQYFGPGTRLTVL.

This clone was seen only a few times. This chain joins TRBV12-5 and TRBJ1-1, with D hard to call. CDR1 LGHNT and CDR2 FRNRAP come from the germline V gene. V lost 2 bases to trimming and J lost 5 bases, with 18 bases between them. The CDR3 is made up of 16 amino acids. Here the CDR3 reads CASGLTGNALQTEAFF. The DNA of the CDR3 is TGTGCTAGTGGTTTGACCGGGAACGCCTTACAGACTGAAGCTTTCTTT.

This clone was counted only a few times. The rearrangement uses TRBV28 and TRBJ1-2; D is undetermined. Germline-derived CDR1 and CDR2 are MDHEN and SYDVKM. This CDR3 is built from 14 residues. V was cut by 2 bases and J by 2 bases, with 9 bases left in between. The CDR3 coding sequence is TGTGCCAGCAGTTTAGCTATAGCAAACTATGGCTACACCTTC. Translating it yields CASSLAIANYGYTF.

The rearrangement links TRBV5-6 to TRBJ2-1; 9 nucleotides agree with TRBD1. There are 17 residues in the CDR3. The V gene end was trimmed by 2 bases and the J gene end by 2 bases; junction bases not matched to a gene: 8. Looked up from germline, CDR1 is SGHDT and CDR2 is YYEEEE. The CDR3 DNA sequence: TGTGCCAGCAGCTTAGAGGGTGGGACAGGGACCTACAATGAGCAGTTCTTC. This gives the protein CASSLEGGTGTYNEQFF.

This clone was counted a few times. V is TRBV14 and J is TRBJ2-7; D remains unclear. The germline V and J ends were trimmed by 1 base and 3 bases, with 7 bases remaining between them. CDR1 is SGHDN, CDR2 FVKESK, per germline. The CDR3 consists of 13 residues. CDR3 bases: TGTGCCAGCAGCCAAGTCCCCGGCTACGAGCAGTACTTC. Protein: CASSQVPGYEQYF.

This clone was found a few times. CDR3 nucleotides: TGTGCGTTGGGGGAGCAGTACTTC. It is translated as CALGEQYF. The J gene is TRBJ2-7, the V gene TRBV30, with unresolved D. Germline V gene lookup returns CDR1 GTSNPN and CDR2 SVGIG (reference sequence). The CDR3 extends over 8 amino acids.